Below are 8 T cell receptor beta chains sequenced from a single sample in a study of cytomegalovirus exposure and HLA in healthy donors. The PCR was carried out with 60 Vbeta primers and 13 Jbeta primers. Measured with immunoSEQ multiplex PCR; TCRdb has only the in-frame clones, and not every one. Altogether 100,000 to 150,000 clones are present, around three quarters being singletons, with the ten largest covering approximately 6.5%. The material sequenced was PBMCs. Source of these receptors: a woman aged 40-49 years in good health and CMV-seronegative.

The V call is TRBV11-2, the J call TRBJ1-2; D not resolved. This CDR3 region has 13 residues. V dropped 4 bases and J dropped 1 base, with 7 bases sitting between them. The germline V gene encodes CDR1 SGHAT and CDR2 FQNNGV. The CDR3 is CASSSDYNYGYTF. The CDR3 coding sequence is TGTGCCAGCAGCTCGGACTATAACTATGGCTACACCTTC.

The chain recombines TRBV14 with TRBJ2-5; 10 nucleotides line up with TRBD2. Germline V CDR1 and CDR2: SGHDN, FVKESK. This CDR3 has 14 amino acids. The V gene end was trimmed by 5 bases and the J gene end by 4 bases; junction bases not matched to a gene: 4. This CDR3 is CASSFSSGGETQYF. DNA of the CDR3: TGTGCCAGCAGCTTCTCTAGCGGGGGAGAGACCCAGTACTTC. The whole variable domain, remainder taken from reference TRBV14 and TRBJ2-5, is EAGVTQFPSHSVIEKGQTVTLRCDPISGHDNLYWYRRVMGKEIKFLLHFVKESKQDESGMPNNRFLAERTGGTYSTLKVQPAELEDSGVYFCASSFSSGGETQYFGPGTRLLVL.

The chain joins TRBV18 to TRBJ1-3; no clear D. Germline values: CDR1 KGHSH, CDR2 LQKENI. CDR3 length equals 14 residues. Trimming stripped 3 bases from V and 4 bases from J, with 10 bases between. The CDR3 protein is CASSPVEGGNTIYF. CDR3 nucleotide sequence: TGTGCCAGCTCACCCGTGGAGGGAGGAAACACCATATATTTT.

The J gene is TRBJ1-1, the V gene TRBV7-9, with 9 bases matching TRBD1. This CDR3 comprises 14 residues. V was clipped by 3 bases and J by 4 bases; unmatched bases: 3. CDR1 and CDR2 (germline): SEHNR, FQNEAQ (reference sequence). In DNA, the CDR3 is TGTGCCAGCAGCTTGACAGGGGGAATCACTGAAGCTTTCTTT. It translates to CASSLTGGITEAFF.

The V gene is TRBV19, the J gene TRBJ1-1, with D tentatively TRBD1 (5 bases). Deletions cut 9 bases from V and 6 bases from J, with 11 bases between. The CDR3 sequence is 11 residues long. Germline CDR1 reads LNHDA; CDR2 reads SQIVND (reference sequence). The CDR3 loop reads CASRESAEAFF. CDR3 DNA: TGTGCCAGCAGGGAATCCGCTGAAGCTTTCTTT. Using reference TRBV19 and TRBJ1-1 for the parts outside the CDR3, the full variable domain is DGGITQSPKYLFRKEGQNVTLSCEQNLNHDAMYWYRQDPGQGLRLIYYSQIVNDFQKGDIAEGYSVSREKKESFPLTVTSAQKNPTAFYLCASRESAEAFFGQGTRLTVV.

In its sample, this clone was seen once. The chain recombines TRBV9 with TRBJ2-3; D perhaps matches TRBD1 (5 bases). The CDR3 spans 14 residues. Trimming removed 5 bases from V and 0 bases from J, with 10 bases in between. CDR1 and CDR2 from the germline V gene are SGDLS and YYNGEE. The CDR3 sequence: CASSSTGSTDTQYF. In DNA, the CDR3 is TGTGCCAGCAGTTCTACAGGTAGCACAGATACGCAGTATTTT.

In its sample, this clone was seen a few times. V usage is TRBV7-3 and J usage is TRBJ2-5; 7 bases are shared with TRBD2. Germline CDR1 is SGHTA and CDR2 is FQGTGA. This CDR3 is built from 14 residues. Germline trimming cut 2 bases from V and 5 bases from J; bases unmatched to any gene: 5. CDR3 sequence: CASSLLGGEETQYF. In DNA, the CDR3 is TGTGCCAGCAGCTTATTGGGAGGGGAGGAGACCCAGTACTTC.

This sequence joins TRBV5-4 and TRBJ2-5, with D possibly being TRBD1 (8 bases). V gave up 3 bases and J gave up 3 bases, with 12 bases separating them. CDR3 size: 14 residues. Germline V gives CDR1 SGHNT, CDR2 YYREEE (reference sequence). The CDR3 reads CASSSTGGEETQYF. The CDR3 DNA reads as TGTGCCAGCAGCTCTACAGGGGGGGAAGAGACCCAGTACTTC.